A selection of T cell receptor beta chains follows, all from one sample in a study of cytomegalovirus exposure and HLA in healthy donors. Method: immunoSEQ multiplex PCR; TCRdb's copy keeps in-frame clones and lacks some. Of roughly 120,000 clones in the sample, roughly three fifths were seen once. Specimen: PBMCs. The origin of the receptors is a woman aged 35 to 49 in good health and CMV-seropositive. CDR3s include the opening cysteine and the closing phenylalanine or tryptophan. D genes are given only for firm matches. The size of a clone is reported for some rows only, either as once, few or many, or as a class for expanded clones.

clone size	V gene	D gene	J gene	CDR3 DNA	CDR3 protein
NA	TRBV25-1	NA	TRBJ2-1	TGTGCCAGGCGACTTAGCGTTGAGCAGTTCTTC	CARRLSVEQFF
NA	TRBV4-3	TRBD1	TRBJ2-7	TGCGCCAGCAGCCGGGGACAGGACTACGAGCAGTACTTC	CASSRGQDYEQYF
NA	TRBV29-1	NA	TRBJ1-1	TGCAGCGCCCGAGGGCCTGAAGCTTTCTTT	CSARGPEAFF
few	TRBV6-1	NA	TRBJ2-1	TGTGCCAGCAGGGCTGGGTTCGGGGGCAATGAGCAGTTCTTC	CASRAGFGGNEQFF
NA	TRBV5-1	NA	TRBJ1-4	TGCGCCAGCAGCTGGACAGCTAGTAGTAGTAAGGAACTGTTTTTT	CASSWTASSSKELFF
NA	TRBV15	NA	TRBJ2-3	TGTGCCACCAGCAGAGATCCGGGGGGCACAGATACGCAGTATTTT	CATSRDPGGTDTQYF
NA	TRBV5-1	TRBD2	TRBJ2-4	TGCGCCAGCAGCTTGAATCTAGCGGGAGCGGGAAACATTCAGTACTTC	CASSLNLAGAGNIQYF
NA	TRBV18	NA	TRBJ1-6	TGTGCCAGCTCACGGGGAAACAGGGTTAATTCACCCCTCCACTTT	CASSRGNRVNSPLHF
NA	TRBV5-5	NA	TRBJ1-2	TGTGCCAGCAGCTTGGCCGGACAGCTCTATGGCTACACCTTC	CASSLAGQLYGYTF
NA	TRBV7-9	TRBD1	TRBJ1-5	TGTGCCAGCAGCTCATCTCTTACCGGGACAGGGAGAGATCAGCCCCAGCATTTT	CASSSSLTGTGRDQPQHF
NA	TRBV9	NA	TRBJ2-3	TGTGCCAGCAGCGTAGGGGGAGCAAACACAGATACGCAGTATTTT	CASSVGGANTDTQYF
once	TRBV5-1	TRBD2	TRBJ2-2	TGCGCCAGCAGCTTGGTCCCTAGCGGGAGGGCCGATACCGGGGAGCTGTTTTTT	CASSLVPSGRADTGELFF
NA	TRBV6-5	NA	TRBJ1-1	TGTGCCAGCAGTTACTCGATCTCAGGGACTGAAGCTTTCTTT	CASSYSISGTEAFF
NA	TRBV9	NA	TRBJ2-2	TGTGCCAGCAGCGTAGTTAGGGGGGGACTGAACACCGGGGAGCTGTTTTTT	CASSVVRGGLNTGELFF
NA	TRBV15	TRBD2	TRBJ2-7	TGTGCCACCAGCGAGCGGGAGATAGCACACGAGCAGTACTTC	CATSEREIAHEQYF
NA	TRBV19	NA	TRBJ2-2	TGTGCCAGCCTGCGGAGCGGTTCCTTCAGAAACACCGGGGAGCTGTTTTTT	CASLRSGSFRNTGELFF
NA	TRBV19	NA	TRBJ1-5	TGTGCCAGTAGTACCCAGGGAATTAATCAGCCCCAGCATTTT	CASSTQGINQPQHF
NA	TRBV9	NA	TRBJ2-5	TGTGCCAGCAGCGGACCTCGCGGAAGGGGTGTTTCCCAAGAGACCCAGTACTTC	CASSGPRGRGVSQETQYF
NA	TRBV19	NA	TRBJ1-5	TGTGCCAGTACCCCGGGGGGGATCGGCAATCAGCCCCAGCATTTT	CASTPGGIGNQPQHF
NA	TRBV7-9	TRBD1	TRBJ1-5	TGTGCCAGCAGCTTAGATAGCGGGACAGGGCCCAATCAGCCCCAGCATTTT	CASSLDSGTGPNQPQHF
few	TRBV5-1	NA	TRBJ2-5	TGCGCCAGCAGCTGGGATGTTGCCAGGGGCGGACAAGAGACCCAGTACTTC	CASSWDVARGGQETQYF
NA	TRBV5-1	NA	TRBJ1-4	TGCGCCAGCAGCTTAACGGGGAAGTATAATGAAAAACTGTTTTTT	CASSLTGKYNEKLFF
NA	TRBV5-1	TRBD2	TRBJ2-3	TGCGCCAGCAGCTTGGACAGGTCAGGCGGGACTAGCGGGGCAGATACGCAGTATTTT	CASSLDRSGGTSGADTQYF
few	TRBV28	TRBD1	TRBJ2-5	TGTGCCAGCAGTTTAATTCCTGGGACAGTTGAAGAGACCCAGTACTTC	CASSLIPGTVEETQYF
few	TRBV21-1	NA	TRBJ2-1	TGTGCCAGCAGCGCCGCTAGTCAGGGTGACAATGAGCAGTTCTTC	CASSAASQGDNEQFF
NA	TRBV7-2	NA	TRBJ2-5	TGTGCCAGCAGCTTTATGGAGACCCAGTACTTC	CASSFMETQYF
NA	TRBV4-2	NA	TRBJ2-1	TGTGCCAGCAGCCAAGAGGAGGGGTCCTACAATGAGCAGTTCTTC	CASSQEEGSYNEQFF
NA	TRBV19	TRBD1	TRBJ2-7	TGTGCCAGTAGTCTGACAGGGTCAGGCATTTACGAGCAGTACTTC	CASSLTGSGIYEQYF
NA	TRBV28	NA	TRBJ1-1	TGTGCCAGCAGTTTAGGCGGGCGTGCTTTCTTT	CASSLGGRAFF
few	TRBV2	TRBD2	TRBJ2-3	TGTGCCAGCAGTGAAGGCCCCGGTAGCGGGAGTTTTCCAGATACGCAGTATTTT	CASSEGPGSGSFPDTQYF
few	TRBV29-1	NA	TRBJ1-1	TGCAGCGTTGAAGATCTATTACCGACGACGGGAGGAAAGAACACTGAAGCTTTCTTT	CSVEDLLPTTGGKNTEAFF
few	TRBV5-1	TRBD1	TRBJ1-2	TGCGCCAGCAGCGCTGACCACCCGGGACAGGACTATGGCTACACCTTC	CASSADHPGQDYGYTF
few	TRBV28	TRBD2	TRBJ2-7	TGTGCCAGCAGTTTAAGACTAGCGAGGAACGAGCAGTACTTC	CASSLRLARNEQYF
NA	TRBV29-1	TRBD1	TRBJ2-7	TGCAGCGTTATTGCGGGGACAGGAGGTAACGAGCAGTACTTC	CSVIAGTGGNEQYF
NA	TRBV7-9	TRBD2	TRBJ2-3	TGTGCCAGCAGCCCTCCCCTAGCGGAGTTCACAGATACGCAGTATTTT	CASSPPLAEFTDTQYF
NA	TRBV6-5	NA	TRBJ2-1	TGTGCCAGCAGTTACGGTAGATCACGGCAGTTCTTC	CASSYGRSRQFF
NA	TRBV27	NA	TRBJ2-5	TGTGCCAGCAGTTGGAGCACGGCCAATCGAGAGACCCAGTACTTC	CASSWSTANRETQYF
NA	TRBV5-5	TRBD1	TRBJ1-1	TGTGCCAGCAGCTTGGCCGGGACAGGGACGGAGGCTTTCTTT	CASSLAGTGTEAFF
NA	TRBV5-4	TRBD1	TRBJ2-2	TGTGCCAGCAGGGGGGGGACAGGGGACACCGGGGAGCTGTTTTTT	CASRGGTGDTGELFF
NA	TRBV7-7	NA	TRBJ2-1	TGTGCTAGCAGCTTCTATCGTTTCCCGGAGCTCGAGCAGTTCTTC	CASSFYRFPELEQFF
NA	TRBV7-6	TRBD1	TRBJ1-1	TGTGCCAGCAGCTCCCGACAGGGGGCATCGAACACTGAAGCTTTCTTT	CASSSRQGASNTEAFF
NA	TRBV6-1	TRBD1	TRBJ2-7	TGTGCCAGCAGTGCCAGGACAGGACCGACCTACGAGCAGTACTTC	CASSARTGPTYEQYF
NA	TRBV9	TRBD2	TRBJ2-5	TGTGCCAGCAGCGTTTCTAGCGGACAAGAGACCCAGTACTTC	CASSVSSGQETQYF